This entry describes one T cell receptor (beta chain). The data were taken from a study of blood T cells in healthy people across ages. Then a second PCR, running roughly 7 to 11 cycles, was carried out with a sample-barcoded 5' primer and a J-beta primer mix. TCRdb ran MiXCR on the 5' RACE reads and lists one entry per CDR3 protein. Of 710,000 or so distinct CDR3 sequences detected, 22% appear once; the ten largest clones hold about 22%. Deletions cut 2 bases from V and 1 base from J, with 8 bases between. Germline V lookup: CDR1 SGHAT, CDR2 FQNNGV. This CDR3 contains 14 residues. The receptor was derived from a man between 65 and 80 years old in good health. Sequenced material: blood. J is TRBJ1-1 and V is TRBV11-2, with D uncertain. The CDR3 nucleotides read TGTGCCAGCAGCTTAAATGGCAGGAACACTGAAGCTTTCTTT. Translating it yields CASSLNGRNTEAFF.